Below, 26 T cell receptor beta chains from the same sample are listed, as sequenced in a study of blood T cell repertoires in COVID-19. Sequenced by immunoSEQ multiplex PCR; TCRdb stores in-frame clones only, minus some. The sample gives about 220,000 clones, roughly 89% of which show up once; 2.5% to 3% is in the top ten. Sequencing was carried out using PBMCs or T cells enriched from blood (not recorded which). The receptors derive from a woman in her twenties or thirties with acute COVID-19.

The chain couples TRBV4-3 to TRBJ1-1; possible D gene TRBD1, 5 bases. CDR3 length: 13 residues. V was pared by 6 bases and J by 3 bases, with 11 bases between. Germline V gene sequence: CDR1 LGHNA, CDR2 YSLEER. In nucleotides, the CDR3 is TGCGCCAGCAGGAGTGGAGGGGACACTGAAGCTTTCTTT. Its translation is CASRSGGDTEAFF.

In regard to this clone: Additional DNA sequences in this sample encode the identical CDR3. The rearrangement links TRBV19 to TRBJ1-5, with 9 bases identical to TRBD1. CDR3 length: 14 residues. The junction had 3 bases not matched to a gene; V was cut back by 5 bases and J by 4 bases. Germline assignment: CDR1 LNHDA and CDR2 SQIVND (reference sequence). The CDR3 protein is CASSSGQGNQPQHF. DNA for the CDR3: TGTGCCAGTAGTTCGGGACAGGGTAATCAGCCCCAGCATTTT.

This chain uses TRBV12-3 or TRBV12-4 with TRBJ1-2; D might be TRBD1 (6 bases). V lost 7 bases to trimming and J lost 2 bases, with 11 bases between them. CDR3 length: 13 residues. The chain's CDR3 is CASIRQANYGYTF. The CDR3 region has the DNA TGTGCCAGCATTCGACAGGCCAACTATGGCTACACCTTC.

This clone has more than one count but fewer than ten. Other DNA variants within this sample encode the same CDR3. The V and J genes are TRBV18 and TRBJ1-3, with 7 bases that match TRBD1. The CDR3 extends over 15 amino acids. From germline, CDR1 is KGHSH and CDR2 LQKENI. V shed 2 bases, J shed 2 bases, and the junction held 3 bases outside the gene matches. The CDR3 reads CASSPTTGAGNTIYF. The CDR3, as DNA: TGTGCCAGCTCACCAACAACAGGGGCTGGAAACACCATATATTTT.

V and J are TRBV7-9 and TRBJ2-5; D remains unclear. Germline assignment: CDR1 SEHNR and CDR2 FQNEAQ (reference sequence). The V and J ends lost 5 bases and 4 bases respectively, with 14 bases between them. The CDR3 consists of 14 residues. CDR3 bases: TGTGCCAGCAGCCCCCCCCTAGGCGGAGAGACCCAGTACTTC. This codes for CASSPPLGGETQYF.

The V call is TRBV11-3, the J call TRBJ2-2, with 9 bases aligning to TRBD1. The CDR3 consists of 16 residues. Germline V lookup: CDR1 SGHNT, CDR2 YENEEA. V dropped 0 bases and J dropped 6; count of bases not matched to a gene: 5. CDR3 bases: TGTGCCAGCAGCTTAGAGGGACAGGGTCGCGCCGGGGAGCTGTTTTTT. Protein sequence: CASSLEGQGRAGELFF.

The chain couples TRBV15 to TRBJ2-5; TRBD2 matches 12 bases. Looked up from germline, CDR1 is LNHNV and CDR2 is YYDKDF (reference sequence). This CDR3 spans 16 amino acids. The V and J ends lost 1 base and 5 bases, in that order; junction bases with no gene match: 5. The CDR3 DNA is TGTGCCACCAGCAGAGGTAGGACTAGCGGGGACGAGACCCAGTACTTC. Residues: CATSRGRTSGDETQYF.

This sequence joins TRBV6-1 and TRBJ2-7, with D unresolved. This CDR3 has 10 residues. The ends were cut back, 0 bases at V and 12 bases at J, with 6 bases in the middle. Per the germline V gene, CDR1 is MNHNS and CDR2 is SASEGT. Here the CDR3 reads CASSEAKWYF. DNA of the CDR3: TGTGCCAGCAGTGAAGCTAAATGGTACTTC.

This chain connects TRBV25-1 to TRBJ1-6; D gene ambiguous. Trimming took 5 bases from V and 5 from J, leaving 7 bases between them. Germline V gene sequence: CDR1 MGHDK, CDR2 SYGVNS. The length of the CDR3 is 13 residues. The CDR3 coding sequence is TGTGCCAGCAGTCGTACAGATAATTCACCCCTCCACTTT. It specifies CASSRTDNSPLHF.

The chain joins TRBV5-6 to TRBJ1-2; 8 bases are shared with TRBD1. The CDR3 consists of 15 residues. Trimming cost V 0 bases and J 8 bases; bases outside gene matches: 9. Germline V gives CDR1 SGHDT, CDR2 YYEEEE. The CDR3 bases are TGTGCCAGCAGCTTGGGGACAGGGTATGGTGGGGGCTACACCTTC. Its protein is CASSLGTGYGGGYTF.

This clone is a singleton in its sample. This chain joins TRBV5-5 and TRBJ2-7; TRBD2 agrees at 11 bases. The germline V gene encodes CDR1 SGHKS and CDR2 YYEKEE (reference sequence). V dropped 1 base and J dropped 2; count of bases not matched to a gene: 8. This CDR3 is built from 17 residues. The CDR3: CASSLSPASGGTYEQYF. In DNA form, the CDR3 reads TGTGCCAGCAGCTTGTCCCCAGCTAGCGGGGGGACCTACGAGCAGTACTTC.

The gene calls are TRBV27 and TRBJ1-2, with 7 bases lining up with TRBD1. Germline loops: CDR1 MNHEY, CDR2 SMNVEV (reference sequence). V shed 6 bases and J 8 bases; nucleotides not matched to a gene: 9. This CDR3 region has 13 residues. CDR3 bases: TGTGCCAGCAGAAAGGGACAGATAAGCGGCTACACCTTC. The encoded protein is CASRKGQISGYTF.

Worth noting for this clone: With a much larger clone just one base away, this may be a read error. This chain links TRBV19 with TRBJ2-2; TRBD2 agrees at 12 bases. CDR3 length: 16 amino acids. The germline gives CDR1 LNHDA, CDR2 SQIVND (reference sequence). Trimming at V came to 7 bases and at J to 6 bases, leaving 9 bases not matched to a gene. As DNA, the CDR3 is TGTGCCAGTAATTCAAGACTAGCGGGAGATTCCGGGGAGCTGTTTTTT. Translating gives CASNSRLAGDSGELFF.

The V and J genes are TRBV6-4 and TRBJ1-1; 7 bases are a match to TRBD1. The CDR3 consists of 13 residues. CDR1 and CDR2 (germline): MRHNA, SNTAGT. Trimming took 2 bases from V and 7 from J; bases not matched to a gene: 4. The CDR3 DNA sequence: TGTGCCAGCAGTGACGAAGGGGGCCGTGAAGCTTTCTTT. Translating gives CASSDEGGREAFF.

The DNA of the CDR3 is TGTGCCAGCAGTTCACCGGGACAGGGACGCGAGACCCAGTACTTC. This codes for CASSSPGQGRETQYF. The chain is built from TRBV6-2 or TRBV6-3 and TRBJ2-5; 9 bases are a match to TRBD1. In germline, CDR1 is MNHEY, CDR2 SVGEGT. Losses at the gene ends were 4 bases for V and 5 bases for J; bases not matched to a gene: 8. This CDR3 is 15 amino acids long.

CDR3 loop: CASSQDLTGGEDTIYF. The CDR3 nucleotides read TGCGCCAGCAGCCAAGATCTAACGGGAGGGGAGGACACCATATATTTT. The chain links TRBV4-1 to TRBJ1-3; possibly TRBD1 for D (5 bases). The ends were cut back, 0 bases at V and 8 bases at J, with 17 bases in the middle. The length of the CDR3 is 16 residues. Per germline, CDR1 MGHRA and CDR2 YSYEKL.

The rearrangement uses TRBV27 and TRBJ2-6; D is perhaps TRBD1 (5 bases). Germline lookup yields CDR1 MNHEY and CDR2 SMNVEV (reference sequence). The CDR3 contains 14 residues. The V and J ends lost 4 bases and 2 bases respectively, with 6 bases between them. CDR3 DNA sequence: TGTGCCAGCAGTTGGGGCACTGGGGCCAACGTCCTGACTTTC. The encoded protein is CASSWGTGANVLTF.

The CDR3: CASSRDPGDTEAFF. The CDR3 coding sequence is TGCGCCAGCAGCCGGGACCCGGGGGACACTGAAGCTTTCTTT. This chain uses TRBV5-1 with TRBJ1-1; perhaps TRBD1 as D (5 bases). CDR1 and CDR2 (germline): SGHRS, YFSETQ. Trimming stripped 4 bases from V and 3 bases from J, with 13 bases between. This CDR3 is 14 amino acids long.

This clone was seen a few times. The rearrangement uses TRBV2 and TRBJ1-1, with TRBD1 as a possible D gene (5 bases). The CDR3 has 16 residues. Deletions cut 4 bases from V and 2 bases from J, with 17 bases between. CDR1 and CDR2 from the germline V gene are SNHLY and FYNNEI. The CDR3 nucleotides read TGTGCCAGCAGTGCGGGGGTCACATACACAAACACTGAAGCTTTCTTT. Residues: CASSAGVTYTNTEAFF.

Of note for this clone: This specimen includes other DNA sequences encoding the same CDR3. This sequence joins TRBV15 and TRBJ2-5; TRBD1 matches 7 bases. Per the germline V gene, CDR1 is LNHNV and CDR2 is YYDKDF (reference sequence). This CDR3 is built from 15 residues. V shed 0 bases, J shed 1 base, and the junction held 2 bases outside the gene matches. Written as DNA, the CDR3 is TGTGCCACCAGCAGAGATAGGGACAGCCAAGAGACCCAGTACTTC. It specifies CATSRDRDSQETQYF.

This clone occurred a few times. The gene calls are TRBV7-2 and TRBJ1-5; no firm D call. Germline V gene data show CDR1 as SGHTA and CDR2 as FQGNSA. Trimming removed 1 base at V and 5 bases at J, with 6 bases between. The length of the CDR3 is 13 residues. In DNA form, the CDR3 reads TGTGCCAGCAGCTTAGTAGCAGATCAGCCCCAGCATTTT. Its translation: CASSLVADQPQHF.

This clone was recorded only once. The CDR3 DNA reads TGTGCCAGCAGTTACTCGAGTCTAGCGGGCTACAATGAGCAGTTCTTC. It yields the protein CASSYSSLAGYNEQFF. The chain combines TRBV6-5 with TRBJ2-1; 8 bases agree with TRBD2. This CDR3 region has 16 residues. The V and J ends lost 0 bases and 3 bases, in that order; junction bases with no gene match: 4. In germline, CDR1 is MNHEY, CDR2 SVGAGI.

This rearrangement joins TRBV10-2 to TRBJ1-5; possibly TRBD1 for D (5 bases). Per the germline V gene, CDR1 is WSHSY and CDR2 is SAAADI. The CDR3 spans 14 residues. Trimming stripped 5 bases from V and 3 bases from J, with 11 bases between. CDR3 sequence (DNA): TGCGCCAGCAGTTTTCGACAGATCAATCAGCCCCAGCATTTT. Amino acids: CASSFRQINQPQHF.

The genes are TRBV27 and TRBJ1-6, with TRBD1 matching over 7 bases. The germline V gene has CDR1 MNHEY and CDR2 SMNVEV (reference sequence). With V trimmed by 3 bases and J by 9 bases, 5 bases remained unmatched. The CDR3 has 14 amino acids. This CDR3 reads CASSFTGESSPLHF. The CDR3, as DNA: TGTGCCAGCAGTTTCACAGGGGAAAGTTCACCCCTCCACTTT.

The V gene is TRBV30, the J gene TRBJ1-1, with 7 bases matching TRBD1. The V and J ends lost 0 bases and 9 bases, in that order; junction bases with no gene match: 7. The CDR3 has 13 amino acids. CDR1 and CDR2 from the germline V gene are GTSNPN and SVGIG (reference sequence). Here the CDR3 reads CAWSVVLQGQAFF. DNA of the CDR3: TGTGCCTGGAGTGTAGTATTACAGGGGCAAGCTTTCTTT.

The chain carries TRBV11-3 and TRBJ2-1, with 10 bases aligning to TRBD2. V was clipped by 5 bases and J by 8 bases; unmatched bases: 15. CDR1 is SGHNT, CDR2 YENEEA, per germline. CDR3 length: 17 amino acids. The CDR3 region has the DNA TGTGCCAGCAGCCACGGGCAGCGGGGGGGCGAGGGAGATGAGCAGTTCTTC. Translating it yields CASSHGQRGGEGDEQFF.